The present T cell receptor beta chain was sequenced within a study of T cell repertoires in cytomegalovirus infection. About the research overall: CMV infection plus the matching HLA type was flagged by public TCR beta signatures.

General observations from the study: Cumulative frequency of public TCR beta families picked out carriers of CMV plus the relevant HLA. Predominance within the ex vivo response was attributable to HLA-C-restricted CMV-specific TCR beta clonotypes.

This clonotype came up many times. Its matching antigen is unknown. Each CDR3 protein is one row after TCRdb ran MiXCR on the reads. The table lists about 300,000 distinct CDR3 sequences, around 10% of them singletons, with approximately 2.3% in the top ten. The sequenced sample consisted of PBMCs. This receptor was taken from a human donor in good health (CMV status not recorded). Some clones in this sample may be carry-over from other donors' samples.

In DNA, the CDR3 is TGCAGTGCTACCTGGGGAGGCGAGCAGTACGTC. It translates to CSATWGGEQYV. The chain has TRBV20-1 and TRBJ2-7, with D possibly matching TRBD2 (6 bases). The CDR3 length is 11 residues. The V end was cut by 4 bases, the J end by 6 bases, with 10 bases between. In germline, CDR1 is DFQATT, CDR2 SNEGSKA (reference sequence).